These 13 T cell receptor beta chains share one sample of origin, sequenced in a study of T cell responses to AZD1222 COVID-19 vaccine (dated by TCRdb to about 2021). Per the publication, the time point label means: about 28 days (+/-7) after the second vaccine dose. Libraries were built with the immunoSEQ multiplex PCR assay. TCRdb limited this immuneACCESS table to in-frame rearrangements with V and J called. A share of clones is missing; checked studies link under half to unresolved V genes, and the rest is unexplained. Counted in this sample were about 150,000 clones; 85% to 95% of them appeared once. In total, the top ten clones hold over 1.2% of the sample. The sequenced sample was peripheral blood, obtained 28 days after the second AZD1222 dose. These receptors were collected from an adult who received the AZD1222 COVID-19 vaccine.

The chain links TRBV30 to TRBJ2-3; D is possibly TRBD1 or TRBD2 (5 bases each). Germline CDR1 and CDR2: GTSNPN and SVGIG (reference sequence). The CDR3 is made up of 11 amino acids. The ends were cut back, 8 bases at V and 8 bases at J, with 14 bases in the middle. The CDR3 is CARTRDGTQYF. Written as DNA, the CDR3 is TGTGCCCGAACCCGGGACGGTACGCAGTATTTT.

The chain recombines TRBV27 with TRBJ1-2; D unclear. This CDR3 is built from 14 residues. V was cut by 2 bases and J by 1 base, with 8 bases left in between. The germline V gene encodes CDR1 MNHEY and CDR2 SMNVEV (reference sequence). CDR3 DNA sequence: TGTGCCAGCAGTTTACGTATTGATAACTATGGCTACACCTTC. The encoded protein is CASSLRIDNYGYTF.

The chain is built from TRBV19 and TRBJ2-5, with 7 bases fitting TRBD2. Germline V CDR1 and CDR2: LNHDA, SQIVND (reference sequence). The V gene end was trimmed by 3 bases and the J gene end by 5 bases; junction bases not matched to a gene: 6. This CDR3 has 14 amino acids. In nucleotides, the CDR3 is TGTGCCAGTAGTATGGGGAGGGGTTGGGAGACCCAGTACTTC. Translated, it gives CASSMGRGWETQYF.

V is TRBV9 and J is TRBJ1-6; 9 bases fit TRBD1. Germline CDR1 and CDR2: SGDLS and YYNGEE. This CDR3 spans 12 amino acids. Trimming took 7 bases from V and 13 from J; bases not matched to a gene: 6. The CDR3 DNA sequence: TGTGCCAGCGCGGGACAGGGTTCGCCCCTCCACTTT. Amino acid sequence: CASAGQGSPLHF.

The chain joins TRBV27 to TRBJ2-2; possible D gene TRBD2, 6 bases. Trimming left V 7 bases short and J 2 bases short, with 20 bases between. The CDR3 consists of 17 residues. Germline loops: CDR1 MNHEY, CDR2 SMNVEV (reference sequence). The DNA of the CDR3 is TGTGCCAGCAAGCTAGAATGGGTCGGGAGAAACACCGGGGAGCTGTTTTTT. Encoded protein: CASKLEWVGRNTGELFF.

J is TRBJ2-2 and V is TRBV6-6; no definite D call. Germline lookup yields CDR1 MNHNY and CDR2 SVGAGI (reference sequence). V lost 5 bases to trimming and J lost 8 bases, with 9 bases between them. The CDR3 consists of 12 residues. Here the CDR3 reads CASSPSTGELFF. CDR3 in DNA: TGTGCCAGCAGTCCCTCGACAGGGGAGCTGTTTTTT.

The V call is TRBV6-2 or TRBV6-3, the J call TRBJ1-3, with D possibly TRBD1 on 6 matching bases. Trimming pared 2 bases from V and 4 bases from J, leaving 12 bases between. The CDR3 loop spans 15 amino acids. Germline V lookup: CDR1 MNHEY, CDR2 SVGEGT. The CDR3 spells CASSYTGTRGNTIYF. Here the CDR3 DNA reads TGTGCCAGCAGTTACACCGGGACAAGAGGAAACACCATATATTTT.

This chain connects TRBV15 to TRBJ1-3; D is unresolved. Germline V CDR1 and CDR2: LNHNV, YYDKDF (reference sequence). This CDR3 has 15 residues. Trimming pared 1 base from V and 0 bases from J, leaving 7 bases between. In nucleotides, the CDR3 is TGTGCCACCAGCAGAGTCTCGAGCTCTGGAAACACCATATATTTT. This gives the protein CATSRVSSSGNTIYF.

The gene calls are TRBV28 and TRBJ1-5; D is unclear. The CDR3 has 15 residues. Trimming removed 7 bases at V and 8 bases at J, with 21 bases between. Germline V gene lookup returns CDR1 MDHEN and CDR2 SYDVKM. CDR3 nucleotides: TGTGCCAGCAACCCAGTGGCCGGACTTCAGGAGCCCCAGCATTTT. This gives the protein CASNPVAGLQEPQHF. The full variable domain, rest sourced from reference TRBV28 and TRBJ1-5, is DVKVTQSSRYLVKRTGEKVFLECVQDMDHENMFWYRQDPGLGLRLIYFSYDVKMKEKGDIPEGYSVSREKKERFSLILESASTNQTSMYLCASNPVAGLQEPQHFGDGTRLSIL.

This chain joins TRBV27 and TRBJ2-7; 11 bases line up with TRBD1. The CDR3 extends over 16 amino acids. Germline V gene data show CDR1 as MNHEY and CDR2 as SMNVEV (reference sequence). Trimming removed 2 bases from V and 7 bases from J; junction bases left unmatched: 10. Here the CDR3 reads CASSLGGPGQGGEQYF. In nucleotides, the CDR3 is TGTGCCAGCAGTTTAGGGGGTCCGGGACAGGGGGGAGAGCAGTACTTC.

This clone has a handful of counts. The chain couples TRBV6-5 to TRBJ1-4; 7 nucleotides match TRBD1. In germline, CDR1 is MNHEY, CDR2 SVGAGI. V shed 5 bases and J 2 bases; nucleotides not matched to a gene: 5. There are 15 residues in the CDR3. CDR3 in amino acids: CASSPSTGTNEKLFF. As DNA, the CDR3 is TGTGCCAGCAGTCCATCGACAGGGACTAATGAAAAACTGTTTTTT.

This rearrangement joins TRBV5-1 to TRBJ1-2; D remains unclear. V lost 0 bases, J lost 8 bases, and 11 bases lay in between. CDR1 is SGHRS and CDR2 is YFSETQ in the germline V gene. This CDR3 is 13 amino acids long. In nucleotides, the CDR3 is TGCGCCAGCAGCTTGGGCGGACTCCTAGGCTACACCTTC. This translates into CASSLGGLLGYTF.

This rearrangement joins TRBV7-9 to TRBJ2-2; 7 nucleotides align to TRBD2. Per the germline V gene, CDR1 is SEHNR and CDR2 is FQNEAQ (reference sequence). V lost 8 bases to trimming and J lost 4 bases; unmatched junction nucleotides: 16. This CDR3 has 17 amino acids. CDR3 DNA sequence: TGTGCCAGCCCGAACAACGGGATGGGAGGGACCACCGGGGAGCTGTTTTTT. It yields the protein CASPNNGMGGTTGELFF.